A single sample is the source of the 15 T cell receptor beta chains below, sequenced in a study of blood T cell repertoires in COVID-19 (dated by TCRdb to the early 2020s). Libraries were made using the immunoSEQ multiplex PCR assay. TCRdb took over this immuneACCESS table, retaining in-frame rearrangements with V and J assigned. Such tables are incomplete; in checked studies, under half of the missing clones stem from an unresolved V gene, and the remainder is unexplained. Across this sample there are 70,000 to 95,000 clones, with 88% seen only once. The top ten hold more than 4.5% of the sample. Sequenced sample: peripheral blood. All receptors come from a woman of 80 years or more with acute or convalescent COVID-19.

This clone has only a few counts. V is TRBV30 and J is TRBJ1-1; 8 bases are shared with TRBD1. The CDR3 has 13 residues. The germline V gene encodes CDR1 GTSNPN and CDR2 SVGIG (reference sequence). The J segment lost 1 base and the V segment lost 8 bases, leaving 6 bases of the junction unmatched. CDR3 amino acids: CAARQGRNTEAFF. The CDR3 bases are TGTGCCGCCAGACAGGGGAGGAACACTGAAGCTTTCTTT.

The rearrangement joins TRBV18 to TRBJ1-5; tentative D call: TRBD1 (5 bases). Germline V gene lookup returns CDR1 KGHSH and CDR2 LQKENI. With 2 bases removed from V and 5 bases from J, the gap between germline ends came to 10 bases. The CDR3 runs 14 residues. The CDR3, as DNA: TGTGCCAGCTCACCAGGGACGGGGGATCAGCCCCAGCATTTT. Translating it yields CASSPGTGDQPQHF.

The CDR3: CASSQSNGGPFNNEQFF. The DNA of the CDR3 is TGTGCCAGCAGCCAGAGTAATGGAGGTCCCTTCAACAATGAGCAGTTCTTC. The rearrangement uses TRBV5-4 and TRBJ2-1; tentative D call: TRBD2 (5 bases). CDR3 length: 17 amino acids. Trimming took off 4 bases at V and 5 bases at J, with 22 bases between the two ends. Germline-derived CDR1 and CDR2 are SGHNT and YYREEE (reference sequence). Together with reference TRBV5-4 and TRBJ2-1, the CDR3 gives the full variable domain: ETGVTQSPTHLIKTRGQQVTLRCSSQSGHNTVSWYQQALGQGPQFIFQYYREEENGRGNFPPRFSGLQFPNYSSELNVNALELDDSALYLCASSQSNGGPFNNEQFFGPGTRLTVL.

The chain joins TRBV6-5 to TRBJ1-1; 8 bases are a match to TRBD1. The CDR3 has 13 residues. CDR1 and CDR2 from the germline V gene are MNHEY and SVGAGI. The J segment lost 1 base and the V segment lost 8 bases, leaving 3 bases of the junction unmatched. The CDR3 nucleotides read TGTGCCAGCCCCGGGACAGGGAACACTGAAGCTTTCTTT. Its protein product is CASPGTGNTEAFF.

The chain joins TRBV24-1 to TRBJ2-2; tentatively, D is TRBD2 (7 bases). CDR3 size: 16 residues. The V end lost 5 bases, the J end lost 2 bases, and 14 bases lay between the germline ends. Germline CDR1 KGHDR, CDR2 SFDVKD. CDR3 residues: CATSGRGPLNTGELFF. The CDR3 nucleotides are TGTGCCACCAGTGGGCGGGGGCCCCTTAACACCGGGGAGCTGTTTTTT.

A few counts support this clone. The chain combines TRBV30 with TRBJ1-1, with unresolved D. Trimming pared 1 base from V and 4 bases from J, leaving 7 bases between. The CDR3 runs to 12 residues. CDR1 and CDR2 (germline): GTSNPN, SVGIG (reference sequence). The CDR3, as DNA: TGTGCCTGGAGTGACAGTGGCACTGAAGCTTTCTTT. Its protein is CAWSDSGTEAFF.

V gene TRBV4-1 combines with J gene TRBJ1-1, with a weak D call TRBD1 (5 bases). The germline CDR1 and CDR2 sequences are MGHRA and YSYEKL. Trimming cost V 0 bases and J 4 bases, with 9 bases left between them. The CDR3 runs 14 residues. CDR3 loop: CASSQDPTATEAFF. In nucleotides, the CDR3 is TGCGCCAGCAGCCAAGATCCGACAGCCACTGAAGCTTTCTTT.

The J gene is TRBJ2-3, the V gene TRBV5-4, with D possibly TRBD2 on 5 matching bases. From germline, CDR1 is SGHNT and CDR2 YYREEE (reference sequence). This CDR3 contains 12 residues. Trimming removed 5 bases from V and 6 bases from J, with 10 bases in between. The CDR3, as DNA: TGTGCCAGCAGTCTACCGGGGGATACGCAGTATTTT. The encoded protein is CASSLPGDTQYF.

The chain couples TRBV14 to TRBJ2-3; 11 nucleotides line up with TRBD2. Trimming removed 5 bases from V and 8 bases from J; junction bases left unmatched: 9. CDR1 is SGHDN and CDR2 is FVKESK in the germline V gene. The CDR3 is made up of 15 amino acids. CDR3 amino acids: CASSFRLAGSSTQYF. CDR3 DNA: TGTGCCAGCAGCTTCAGACTAGCGGGGAGTAGTACGCAGTATTTT.

About this clone: At one boundary the junction diverges from the germline segment, which might be a read error. This chain's CDR3 is CASGRGSSTF. CDR3 sequence (DNA): TGTGCCAGTGGCCGAGGGAGCAGCACATTT. The genes are TRBV19 and TRBJ1-1; D gene uncertain. Germline CDR1 and CDR2: LNHDA and SQIVND (reference sequence). This CDR3 is 10 amino acids long.

This chain connects TRBV3-1 (or the pseudogene TRBV3-2) to TRBJ2-3, with 9 bases matching TRBD2. The CDR3 has 18 residues. In germline, CDR1 is LGHDT, CDR2 YNNKEL (reference sequence). J was trimmed by 6 bases and V by 0 bases; bases with no gene match: 13. CDR3 in DNA: TGTGCCAGCAGCCAAGAAGGGCTAGCGGGATTCATTCCCGATACGCAGTATTTT. It is translated as CASSQEGLAGFIPDTQYF.

This clone has only one observation. The chain joins TRBV7-8 to TRBJ2-2; 7 bases line up with TRBD2. Germline assignment: CDR1 SGHVS and CDR2 FQNEAQ. This CDR3 spans 16 amino acids. Trimming cost V 1 base and J 0 bases; bases outside gene matches: 2. Written as DNA, the CDR3 is TGTGCCAGCAGCTTAGGAGCGGGGTCGAACACCGGGGAGCTGTTTTTT. This codes for CASSLGAGSNTGELFF.

V is TRBV14 and J is TRBJ2-7; 8 nucleotides line up with TRBD2. Germline assignment: CDR1 SGHDN and CDR2 FVKESK. V lost 0 bases and J lost 3; bases outside the gene matches: 4. This CDR3 is 15 amino acids long. CDR3 DNA: TGTGCCAGCAGCCAAGAATCCGGGAGGGTCTACGAGCAGTACTTC. Its protein is CASSQESGRVYEQYF.

The chain couples TRBV18 to TRBJ2-3, with 7 bases lining up with TRBD2. V shed 4 bases, J shed 2 bases, and the junction held 9 bases outside the gene matches. CDR1 is KGHSH and CDR2 is LQKENI in the germline V gene. This CDR3 spans 16 amino acids. CDR3 DNA: TGTGCCAGCTCACACCTATCGAGCGGGGCCACAGATACGCAGTATTTT. It translates to CASSHLSSGATDTQYF.

The chain joins TRBV18 to TRBJ1-2; TRBD1 might be the D (5 bases). Trimming took 1 base from V and 4 from J, leaving 13 bases between them. The CDR3 spans 15 residues. Germline CDR1 is KGHSH and CDR2 is LQKENI. CDR3 protein: CASSPRSGRGYGYTF. The DNA of the CDR3 is TGTGCCAGCTCACCACGGTCAGGGAGGGGCTATGGCTACACCTTC. The full variable domain, completed using reference TRBV18 and TRBJ1-2, is NAGVMQNPRHLVRRRGQEARLRCSPMKGHSHVYWYRQLPEEGLKFMVYLQKENIIDESGMPKERFSAEFPKEGPSILRIQQVVRGDSAAYFCASSPRSGRGYGYTFGSGTRLTVV.